The entry below gives a single T cell receptor (beta chain) sequence along with its context. Its antigen remains unidentified. This CDR3 comprises 16 residues. Germline V gene lookup returns CDR1 SGHTA and CDR2 FQGNSA. The V end was cut by 5 bases, the J end by 0 bases, with 14 bases between. The naive CD8 population came from CD45RO-negative cells selected for CCR7, without terminally differentiated effector memory CD45RA+ cells. This specimen belongs to a study of shared clonotypes between healthy human individuals. General study findings and limits: Measured sharing among donors was expected to vary with sequencing depth. Of the naive CD4 clonotypes, approximately 5% were shared across a handful of donors.

Profiled with immunoSEQ multiplex PCR; TCRdb holds only in-frame clones, not every one. The sample lists approximately 2,000,000 clones, just under 95% occurring once. The source material was naive CD8+ T cells from PBMCs. The rearrangement joins TRBV7-2 to TRBJ2-1; D is uncertain. The clonotype comes from a man between 18 and 29 years old in good health. Some clones in this sample may be carry-over from other donors' samples. The DNA of the CDR3 is TGTGCCAGCAGCCGATCCCTCGATAGCTCCTACAATGAGCAGTTCTTC. Translated: CASSRSLDSSYNEQFF.